These 30 T cell receptor beta chains share one sample of origin, sequenced in a study of blood T cell repertoires in COVID-19. TCRdb keeps only in-frame clones here, not all; method: immunoSEQ multiplex PCR. The table has under 300,000 clones, 86% seen once; the top ten hold about 3.6%. Material: peripheral blood. Receptors originate from a young man with active or convalescent COVID-19.

This clone was seen only once. As DNA, the CDR3 is TGTGCCAGCAGCTCGGGTCAGGGGACCGGCTACACCTTC. Amino acids: CASSSGQGTGYTF. The chain carries TRBV7-2 and TRBJ1-2, with a weak D call TRBD1 (6 bases). CDR3 length: 13 amino acids. The germline V and J ends were trimmed by 4 bases and 8 bases, with 14 bases remaining between them. Germline V lookup: CDR1 SGHTA, CDR2 FQGNSA. Filled out from reference TRBV7-2 and TRBJ1-2, the complete variable domain reads GAGVSQSPSNKVTEKGKDVELRCDPISGHTALYWYRQSLGQGLEFLIYFQGNSAPDKSGLPSDRFSAERTGGSVSTLTIQRTQQEDSAVYLCASSSGQGTGYTFGSGTRLTVV.

The V gene is TRBV3-1 (or the pseudogene TRBV3-2), the J gene TRBJ2-7; 10 bases fit TRBD1. Germline values: CDR1 LGHDT, CDR2 YNNKEL (reference sequence). The CDR3 length is 13 residues. V trimming: 4 bases; J trimming: 6 bases; junction bases outside the gene matches: 3. CDR3 loop: CASSRDRGAEQYF. The CDR3 DNA sequence: TGTGCCAGCAGCCGGGACAGGGGAGCCGAGCAGTACTTC.

This chain uses TRBV4-2 with TRBJ2-7, with 11 bases that match TRBD2. The germline V gene encodes CDR1 LGHNA and CDR2 YNFKEQ. J gave up 0 bases and V 6 bases, and 16 bases lay outside the gene matches. The CDR3 length is 19 residues. CDR3 bases: TGTGCCAGCAGTCACCTAGGCACTAGCGGGGGTCTCGGCTCCTACGAGCAGTACTTC. This encodes CASSHLGTSGGLGSYEQYF.

V gene TRBV7-3 combines with J gene TRBJ2-1; D is perhaps TRBD1 (7 bases). The V gene lost 5 bases and the J gene lost 6 bases, with 17 bases spanning the gap. The CDR3 is made up of 15 amino acids. Germline lookup yields CDR1 SGHTA and CDR2 FQGTGA. The CDR3: CASSPRGTVINEQFF. The CDR3 DNA reads as TGTGCCAGCAGCCCTCGGGGGACAGTAATCAATGAGCAGTTCTTC.

The CDR3 sequence: CASRQGGLNNEQFF. CDR3 nucleotides: TGTGCCAGTCGACAGGGGGGTCTGAACAATGAGCAGTTCTTC. The J gene is TRBJ2-1, the V gene TRBV25-1, with TRBD1 matching over 9 bases. CDR3 length: 14 amino acids. CDR1 and CDR2 from the germline V gene are MGHDK and SYGVNS. The V gene end was trimmed by 9 bases and the J gene end by 5 bases; junction bases not matched to a gene: 8.

CDR3 sequence: CSASSQAGEQYF. DNA of the CDR3: TGCAGTGCTAGTAGTCAGGCGGGCGAGCAGTACTTC. This chain joins TRBV20-1 and TRBJ2-7, with D perhaps matching TRBD2 (5 bases). The V gene lost 3 bases and the J gene lost 6 bases, with 12 bases spanning the gap. The CDR3 runs 12 residues. Germline CDR1 is DFQATT and CDR2 is SNEGSKA (reference sequence).

The chain is built from TRBV6-1 and TRBJ2-3; 9 nucleotides line up with TRBD2. The germline V gene encodes CDR1 MNHNS and CDR2 SASEGT. The CDR3 has 16 amino acids. V shed 3 bases, J shed 1 base, and the junction held 5 bases outside the gene matches. The DNA for the CDR3 is TGTGCCAGCAGTGACAGTGCGGGGGGGCGCACAGATACGCAGTATTTT. This encodes CASSDSAGGRTDTQYF.

The chain carries TRBV4-1 and TRBJ2-1; D possibly corresponds to TRBD2 (6 bases). Trimming left V 3 bases short and J 7 bases short, with 22 bases between. The CDR3 is 17 residues long. CDR1 MGHRA and CDR2 YSYEKL come from the germline V gene. The CDR3 sequence: CASSHRSSGVSGNEQFF. In DNA, the CDR3 is TGCGCCAGCAGCCACCGGTCGTCGGGGGTATCTGGGAATGAGCAGTTCTTC.

This chain links TRBV14 with TRBJ2-5; TRBD2 matches at 10 bases. Unmatched junction bases numbered 5, after V lost 3 bases and J lost 1 base. The CDR3 is 16 residues long. Germline V gives CDR1 SGHDN, CDR2 FVKESK. This CDR3 is CASSHTGLASQETQYF. CDR3 nucleotides: TGTGCCAGCAGCCACACGGGACTAGCGAGCCAAGAGACCCAGTACTTC.

The rearrangement joins TRBV9 to TRBJ1-2; 9 bases match TRBD1. V lost 4 bases, J lost 6 bases, and 4 bases stayed unmatched. Germline CDR1 is SGDLS and CDR2 is YYNGEE. The CDR3 length is 13 residues. The CDR3: CASSLGTGNGYTF. For the CDR3, the DNA is TGTGCCAGCAGCCTAGGGACAGGGAATGGCTACACCTTC.

The rearrangement uses TRBV9 and TRBJ1-1, with D maybe TRBD1 (5 bases). The V gene lost 0 bases and the J gene lost 1 base, with 10 bases spanning the gap. The germline V gene encodes CDR1 SGDLS and CDR2 YYNGEE. The CDR3 length is 15 residues. The CDR3 nucleotides are TGTGCCAGCAGCGTAGAAGGGGTGGCGAACACTGAAGCTTTCTTT. Translating it yields CASSVEGVANTEAFF.

The chain has TRBV23-1 and TRBJ2-3; D is unclear. TRBV23-1 is designated an ORF whose function remains uncertain. The germline V and J ends were trimmed by 3 bases and 4 bases, with 11 bases remaining between them. This CDR3 comprises 14 residues. Here the CDR3 DNA reads TGCGCCAGCAGTCACCCCCGTGGAGCAGATACGCAGTATTTT. Amino acids: CASSHPRGADTQYF.

The chain is built from TRBV19 and TRBJ2-1, with TRBD2 matching over 12 bases. The trim removed 2 bases at V and 15 bases at J, leaving 11 bases unmatched. The CDR3 covers 15 residues. From germline, CDR1 is LNHDA and CDR2 SQIVND (reference sequence). The CDR3 spells CASSITLRLAGGRFF. CDR3 nucleotides: TGTGCCAGTAGTATAACGCTGAGGCTAGCGGGAGGGAGGTTCTTC.

The chain recombines TRBV6-5 with TRBJ2-4; TRBD1 aligns across 11 bases. The CDR3 contains 15 residues. Per the germline V gene, CDR1 is MNHEY and CDR2 is SVGAGI. V trimming: 5 bases; J trimming: 8 bases; junction bases outside the gene matches: 8. As DNA, the CDR3 is TGTGCCAGCAGTCCGGGGGACAGGGGGTATGACATTCAGTACTTC. It yields the protein CASSPGDRGYDIQYF.

The chain couples TRBV4-2 to TRBJ2-7; D may be TRBD2 (7 bases). This CDR3 is 15 amino acids long. Germline CDR1 and CDR2: LGHNA and YNFKEQ. V was pared by 7 bases and J by 5 bases, with 21 bases between. The CDR3 region is CASMATRGGDHEQYF. CDR3 in DNA: TGTGCCAGCATGGCCACGAGGGGGGGAGATCACGAGCAGTACTTC.

This rearrangement joins TRBV15 to TRBJ1-4, with 9 bases fitting TRBD1. The CDR3 loop spans 14 amino acids. The V gene's germline CDR1 is LNHNV and CDR2 YYDKDF (reference sequence). The ends lost 4 bases at V and 8 bases at J; junction bases unmatched: 5. The CDR3 here is CATSIRTGVEKLFF. CDR3 nucleotides: TGTGCCACCAGCATTAGGACAGGGGTCGAAAAACTGTTTTTT.

V and J are TRBV5-6 and TRBJ1-2; 8 bases are a match to TRBD1. Germline CDR1 is SGHDT and CDR2 is YYEEEE. V lost 3 bases, J lost 8 bases, and 9 bases stayed unmatched. This CDR3 is 14 amino acids long. In DNA, the CDR3 is TGTGCCAGCAGCTCCGGGACAGGTATAGGCGGCTACACCTTC. It encodes CASSSGTGIGGYTF.

The chain links TRBV19 to TRBJ1-5, with unresolved D. V lost 1 base and J lost 9, with 7 bases in between. Per the germline V gene, CDR1 is LNHDA and CDR2 is SQIVND (reference sequence). The CDR3 runs to 12 residues. CDR3 residues: CASSIGGGPQHF. Here the CDR3 DNA reads TGTGCCAGTAGTATAGGAGGCGGGCCCCAGCATTTT.

The rearrangement uses TRBV4-2 and TRBJ2-1; 9 positions agree with TRBD2. Germline V gene lookup returns CDR1 LGHNA and CDR2 YNFKEQ. The CDR3 runs 15 residues. Unmatched junction bases numbered 5, after V lost 0 bases and J lost 8 bases. The CDR3 nucleotides are TGTGCCAGCAGCCAAGAAGGCGGGGGGGCCGATGAGCAGTTCTTC. It yields the protein CASSQEGGGADEQFF.

This clone was counted ten times or more. The rearrangement links TRBV12-3 or TRBV12-4 to TRBJ1-4; D uncertain. V was trimmed by 8 bases and J by 10 bases, leaving 14 bases between them. This CDR3 has 12 residues. The CDR3 region has the DNA TGTGCCAGCGCGGACTCTATCGGAAAACTGTTTTTT. Protein: CASADSIGKLFF.

This rearrangement joins TRBV7-2 to TRBJ2-3; 7 bases line up with TRBD1. Germline V gene sequence: CDR1 SGHTA, CDR2 FQGNSA. The trim removed 3 bases at V and 1 base at J, leaving 4 bases unmatched. CDR3 length equals 15 residues. The DNA of the CDR3 is TGTGCCAGCAGCTTGCGGACAGGACGCACAGATACGCAGTATTTT. It translates to CASSLRTGRTDTQYF.

This chain links TRBV27 with TRBJ1-1; maybe TRBD1 (6 bases). The V gene's germline CDR1 is MNHEY and CDR2 SMNVEV (reference sequence). V lost 4 bases and J 0 bases, leaving 15 bases between the germline ends. This CDR3 region has 16 residues. Written as DNA, the CDR3 is TGTGCCAGCAGTTCGACGTCCCGGACAGTGAACACTGAAGCTTTCTTT. It is translated as CASSSTSRTVNTEAFF.

The chain couples TRBV29-1 to TRBJ1-4; D unclear. V lost 4 bases and J 8 bases, leaving 11 bases between the germline ends. This CDR3 region has 12 residues. The germline V gene has CDR1 SQVTM and CDR2 ANQGSEA. Here the CDR3 DNA reads TGCAGCGTTGGGGAGGGCTGGGAAAAACTGTTTTTT. Translation: CSVGEGWEKLFF.

This clone was detected only once. This rearrangement joins TRBV6-6 to TRBJ2-7, with 10 nucleotides matching TRBD1. V lost 8 bases to trimming and J lost 3 bases; unmatched junction nucleotides: 7. The CDR3 is 14 residues long. Germline V lookup: CDR1 MNHNY, CDR2 SVGAGI (reference sequence). The CDR3 here is CASGSGQGVYEQYF. CDR3 coding DNA: TGTGCCAGCGGGTCCGGACAGGGGGTCTACGAGCAGTACTTC.

This chain uses TRBV6-1 with TRBJ1-1; 7 bases match TRBD1. This CDR3 spans 13 amino acids. V was pared by 3 bases and J by 7 bases, with 5 bases of the junction left unmatched. Germline CDR1 MNHNS, CDR2 SASEGT. The CDR3 DNA reads as TGTGCCAGCAGTGAGCTGGGACAGTTTGAAGCTTTCTTT. This gives the protein CASSELGQFEAFF.

The genes are TRBV28 and TRBJ2-1; TRBD2 might be the D (6 bases). The germline V and J ends were trimmed by 4 bases and 3 bases, with 16 bases remaining between them. The germline gives CDR1 MDHEN, CDR2 SYDVKM. This CDR3 is built from 16 residues. This chain's CDR3 is CASSSPAETSYNEQFF. The CDR3, as DNA: TGTGCCAGCAGTTCCCCGGCCGAGACTAGCTACAATGAGCAGTTCTTC.

The chain has TRBV2 and TRBJ2-3; a possible D gene is TRBD2 (7 bases). The V gene's germline CDR1 is SNHLY and CDR2 FYNNEI. Trimming shortened V by 8 bases and J by 4 bases, and 31 bases separated the two germline ends. The CDR3 loop spans 19 amino acids. CDR3: CASWTPRRRGASLADTQYF. For the CDR3, the DNA is TGTGCCAGCTGGACCCCCCGCCGTCGGGGGGCCTCATTGGCAGATACGCAGTATTTT.

This clone was picked up a small number of times. The J gene is TRBJ1-2, the V gene TRBV19, with a possible D match to TRBD1 (5 bases). V was clipped by 11 bases and J by 4 bases, with 23 bases between them. The CDR3 runs to 15 residues. Per germline, CDR1 LNHDA and CDR2 SQIVND (reference sequence). CDR3 sequence: CAASFGGATSYGYTF. The CDR3 nucleotides read TGTGCCGCAAGTTTCGGAGGGGCTACGTCCTATGGCTACACCTTC.

The J gene is TRBJ1-4, the V gene TRBV25-1; 7 nucleotides match TRBD1. Trimming at V came to 3 bases and at J to 6 bases, leaving 16 bases not matched to a gene. The CDR3 consists of 18 residues. Germline values: CDR1 MGHDK, CDR2 SYGVNS. The CDR3 DNA is TGTGCCAGCAGTGATAATCGGGACAGCCGAGGAGGGGATGAAAAACTGTTTTTT. This translates into CASSDNRDSRGGDEKLFF.

This clone was recorded only once. The V gene is TRBV7-9, the J gene TRBJ2-7; D perhaps matches TRBD2 (6 bases). This CDR3 is built from 14 residues. The germline V gene encodes CDR1 SEHNR and CDR2 FQNEAQ (reference sequence). V lost 5 bases, J lost 2 bases, and 13 bases lay in between. The CDR3 nucleotides are TGTGCCAGCAGCCGCCCGGGACTGACCTACGAGCAGTACTTC. This translates into CASSRPGLTYEQYF.